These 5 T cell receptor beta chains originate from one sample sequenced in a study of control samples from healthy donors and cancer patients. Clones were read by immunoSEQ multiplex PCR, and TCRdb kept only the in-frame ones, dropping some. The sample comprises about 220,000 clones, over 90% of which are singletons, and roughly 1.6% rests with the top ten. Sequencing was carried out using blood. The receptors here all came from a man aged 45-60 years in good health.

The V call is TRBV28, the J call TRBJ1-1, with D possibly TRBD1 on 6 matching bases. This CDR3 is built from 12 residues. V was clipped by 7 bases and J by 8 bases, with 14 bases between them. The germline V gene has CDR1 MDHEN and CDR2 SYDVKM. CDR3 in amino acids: CASILKQGEAFF. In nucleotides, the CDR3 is TGTGCCAGCATCCTCAAACAGGGAGAAGCTTTCTTT.

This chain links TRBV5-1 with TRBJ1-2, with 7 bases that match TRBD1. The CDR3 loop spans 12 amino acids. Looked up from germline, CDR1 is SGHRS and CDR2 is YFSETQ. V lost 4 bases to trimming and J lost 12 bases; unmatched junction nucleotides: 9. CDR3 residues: CASSPGTAPDTF. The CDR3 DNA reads TGCGCCAGCAGCCCGGGGACAGCCCCCGACACCTTC.

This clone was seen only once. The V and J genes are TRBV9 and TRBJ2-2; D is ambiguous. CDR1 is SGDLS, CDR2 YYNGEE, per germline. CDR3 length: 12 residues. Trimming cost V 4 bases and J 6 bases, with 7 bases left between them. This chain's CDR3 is CASSRTAGELFF. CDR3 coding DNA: TGTGCCAGCAGCCGGACGGCCGGGGAGCTGTTTTTT.

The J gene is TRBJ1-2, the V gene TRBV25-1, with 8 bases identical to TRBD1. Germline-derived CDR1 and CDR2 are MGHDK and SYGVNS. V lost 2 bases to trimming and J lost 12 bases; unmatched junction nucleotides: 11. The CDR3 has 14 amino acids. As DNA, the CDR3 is TGTGCCAGCAGTGAAGGGGTCAGGGGGCACGGCGACACCTTC. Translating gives CASSEGVRGHGDTF.

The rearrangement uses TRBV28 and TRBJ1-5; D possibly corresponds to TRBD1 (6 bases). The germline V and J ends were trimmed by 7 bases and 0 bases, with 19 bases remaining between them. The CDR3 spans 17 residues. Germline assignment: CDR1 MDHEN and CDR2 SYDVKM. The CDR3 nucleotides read TGTGCCAGCATCTCAGGACAGTCCTTCTATAGCAATCAGCCCCAGCATTTT. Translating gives CASISGQSFYSNQPQHF. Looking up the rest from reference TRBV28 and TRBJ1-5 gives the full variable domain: DVKVTQSSRYLVKRTGEKVFLECVQDMDHENMFWYRQDPGLGLRLIYFSYDVKMKEKGDIPEGYSVSREKKERFSLILESASTNQTSMYLCASISGQSFYSNQPQHFGDGTRLSIL.